This TCR beta chain was recorded in a study of tumor and adjacent non-tumor tissue in lung cancer. The overall study: The cohort had roughly 11 adenocarcinoma, 2 squamous cell and 1 small cell patients. Each sample yielded 4 million to 5 million productive TCRbeta reads on average. Findings and limits, study-wide: Tumor repertoires had a smaller top 100 clone share than normal lung.

Ends included, the CDR3 has 16 residues. The template was RNA from unsorted bulk tissue. With respect to this clonotype: Its antigen is unidentified. The CDR3 does not end in the conserved phenylalanine or tryptophan, so this is likely a read error. The limits of the CDR3 on the DNA are not certain, so only TCRdb's listed CDR3 is given.

The library came from three nested PCR rounds adapted from ARM-PCR protocols. Via MiXCR, TCRdb re-called the multiplex PCR reads, giving one row per CDR3 protein. The sample lists tens of thousands of distinct CDR3 sequences; approximately 79% were seen once. The chain recombines TRBV21-1 with TRBJ2-2; TRBD1, as called in the table, went unchecked against the DNA. TRBV21-1 corresponds to a pseudogene. Sequencing used lung tumor tissue. This receptor was identified in a woman aged 50 to 60 with non-small cell lung cancer. CDR3 residues: CASIPESQELTGELFY.